Described below is a single T cell receptor (beta chain) sequence and its context. As yet, its antigen is unknown. These data come from a study of T cell repertoires in cytomegalovirus infection. Study background: Matching HLA type and CMV infection were both indicated by public TCR beta signatures. The study, taken as a whole, reports: Adding up the frequency of public TCR beta families identified people who carried CMV plus the relevant HLA. CMV-specific HLA-C-restricted TCR beta clonotypes dominated the ex vivo response.

TCRdb reprocessed the reads with MiXCR, giving one entry per CDR3 protein. This sample carries some 900,000 distinct CDR3 sequences, approximately 30% of them seen once, and the ten largest clones take around 12%. Germline V gene sequence: CDR1 MNHNY, CDR2 SVGAGI (reference sequence). V lost 0 bases, J lost 4 bases, and 13 bases lay in between. This CDR3 region has 15 residues. This sequence joins TRBV6-6 and TRBJ2-7; D ambiguous. The sequence derives from a human donor in good health (CMV status not recorded). Some clones in this sample may be carry-over from other donors' samples. Sequenced material: cultured CD8+ T cells from PBMCs, taken from culture after CMV antigen stimulation. The CDR3 coding sequence is TGTGCCAGCAGTTACTCCAAGGCCGGGCTGTACGAGCAGTACTTC. Translation: CASSYSKAGLYEQYF.